The entry below describes one T cell receptor beta chain. Its antigen is not known. Assay used: immunoSEQ multiplex PCR; TCRdb lists only in-frame clones, some missing. The profile covers 42,000 or so clones, with 72% appearing a single time and roughly 9.7% taken by the ten largest. These data come from a study of vaccination effects on CD4 cells after COVID-19. The authors isolated CD4+ T cells after around nine days of culture. Each person got two doses of an mRNA SARS-CoV-2 vaccine, BNT162b2 or mRNA-1273. Researchers swapped half the medium for IL-2 medium on both days 3 and 7. The sequence came from a human donor who received a COVID-19 vaccine. The sequencing here drew on CD4+ T cells from PBMCs cultured without peptide, taken after COVID-19 vaccination.

CDR3 DNA: TGTGCCAGCAGCGGAAGCCTAAGCGAGCAGTACTTC. The encoded protein is CASSGSLSEQYF. V and J are TRBV3-1 (or the pseudogene TRBV3-2) and TRBJ2-7; no firm D call. This CDR3 contains 12 residues. The V gene's germline CDR1 is LGHDT and CDR2 YNNKEL (reference sequence). V dropped 5 bases and J dropped 6 bases, with 11 bases sitting between them.